The 7 T cell receptor beta chains below all came from one sample that was sequenced in a study of T-cell memory formation after mild COVID-19. TCRdb recomputed calls from the 5' RACE reads with MiXCR, one row per CDR3 protein. This repertoire shows hundreds of thousands of distinct CDR3 sequences, approximately 16% found once; its top ten account for roughly 21%. What was sequenced was PBMCs or a T cell subset sorted from them (not recorded which). The origin of the receptors is a young man who had mild COVID-19 (a few samples of this study predate the infection). Cell type and time point are not known.

This chain links TRBV4-3 with TRBJ1-4, with TRBD1 identical over 11 bases. The length of the CDR3 is 15 residues. V lost 3 bases to trimming and J lost 3 bases; unmatched junction nucleotides: 0. Germline loops: CDR1 LGHNA, CDR2 YSLEER. The CDR3 bases are TGCGCCAGCAGCCAGGGACAGGGGGCTAATGAAAAACTGTTTTTT. This sequence encodes CASSQGQGANEKLFF.

The chain uses TRBV20-1 and TRBJ1-4, with no clear D. The V end lost 4 bases, the J end lost 4 bases, and 13 bases lay between the germline ends. The CDR3 totals 14 residues. CDR1 is DFQATT, CDR2 SNEGSKA, per germline (reference sequence). The CDR3 loop reads CSATGGLGNEKLFF. CDR3 DNA sequence: TGCAGTGCTACGGGAGGGTTGGGTAATGAAAAACTGTTTTTT.

This clonotype was picked up many times. The rearrangement uses TRBV7-2 and TRBJ2-2; TRBD2 agrees at 8 bases. Germline V gene data show CDR1 as SGHTA and CDR2 as FQGNSA. The CDR3 has 16 residues. V lost 5 bases to trimming and J lost 3 bases; unmatched junction nucleotides: 8. The DNA of the CDR3 is TGTGCCAGCAGCCGTGCGGCGGGGGGAGACACCGGGGAGCTGTTTTTT. It codes for CASSRAAGGDTGELFF.

The V and J genes are TRBV5-1 and TRBJ2-1; TRBD2 is a possible D gene (5 bases). Per the germline V gene, CDR1 is SGHRS and CDR2 is YFSETQ. V lost 2 bases, J lost 8 bases, and 11 bases lay in between. The length of the CDR3 is 13 residues. This chain's CDR3 is CASSFGLQYEQFF. CDR3 DNA sequence: TGCGCCAGCAGCTTCGGACTCCAGTATGAGCAGTTCTTC.

In its sample, this clonotype was seen many times. The CDR3, as DNA: TGTGCCAGCAGTAAAAGCCACGAAGGGACCCAGTACTTC. This codes for CASSKSHEGTQYF. V is TRBV6-6 and J is TRBJ2-5, with D unclear. With 5 bases removed from V and 7 bases from J, the gap between germline ends came to 14 bases. This CDR3 region has 13 residues. Germline CDR1 MNHNY, CDR2 SVGAGI (reference sequence).

This clonotype was recorded a few times. This chain joins TRBV29-1 and TRBJ1-1; 9 nucleotides align to TRBD1. The CDR3 has 13 residues. Germline CDR1 is SQVTM and CDR2 is ANQGSEA. V was clipped by 5 bases and J by 5 bases; unmatched bases: 6. This CDR3 reads CSVQQGARTEAFF. DNA of the CDR3: TGCAGCGTTCAACAGGGGGCAAGGACTGAAGCTTTCTTT. The full variable domain, completed using reference TRBV29-1 and TRBJ1-1, is SAVISQKPSRDICQRGTSLTIQCQVDSQVTMMFWYRQQPGQSLTLIATANQGSEATYESGFVIDKFPISRPNLTFSTLTVSNMSPEDSSIYLCSVQQGARTEAFFGQGTRLTVV.

The chain's CDR3 is CAISSLWTATANYGYTF. In DNA, the CDR3 is TGTGCCATCAGCTCGCTATGGACAGCTACAGCTAACTATGGCTACACCTTC. This sequence joins TRBV10-3 and TRBJ1-2; tentatively, D is TRBD1 (6 bases). Germline V gene sequence: CDR1 ENHRY, CDR2 SYGVKD. Trimming took 6 bases from V and 0 from J, leaving 20 bases between them. This CDR3 is built from 17 residues.